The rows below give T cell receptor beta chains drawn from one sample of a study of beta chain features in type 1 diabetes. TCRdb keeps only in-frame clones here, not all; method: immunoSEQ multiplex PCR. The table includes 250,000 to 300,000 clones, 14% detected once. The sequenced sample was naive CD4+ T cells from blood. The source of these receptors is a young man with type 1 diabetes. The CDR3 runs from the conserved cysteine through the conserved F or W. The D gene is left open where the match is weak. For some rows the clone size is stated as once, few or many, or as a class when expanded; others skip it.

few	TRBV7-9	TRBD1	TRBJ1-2	CASSLTQGGDYGYTF	TGTGCCAGCAGCTTAACACAGGGGGGGGATTATGGCTACACCTTC
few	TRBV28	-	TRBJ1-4	CASTSPGTEFNEKLFF	TGTGCCAGCACCTCCCCCGGTACGGAGTTCAATGAAAAACTGTTTTTT
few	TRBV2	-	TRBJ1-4	CASNRGSEKLFF	TGTGCCAGCAACCGGGGTTCTGAAAAACTGTTTTTT
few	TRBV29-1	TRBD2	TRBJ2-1	CSVGQAGRNNEQFF	TGCAGCGTTGGACAAGCGGGACGGAACAATGAGCAGTTCTTC
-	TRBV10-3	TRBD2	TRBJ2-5	CAISEREVAQETQYF	TGTGCCATCAGCGAGCGGGAGGTTGCTCAAGAGACCCAGTACTTC
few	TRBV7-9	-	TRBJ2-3	CASSPSGSTDTQYF	TGTGCCAGCAGCCCCAGCGGAAGCACAGATACGCAGTATTTT
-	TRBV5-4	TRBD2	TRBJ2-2	CASSLAFLAGGRATGELFF	TGTGCCAGCAGCTTGGCCTTCTTAGCGGGAGGTCGGGCCACCGGGGAGCTGTTTTTT
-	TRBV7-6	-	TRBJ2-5	CASSPYQETQYF	TGTGCCAGCAGCCCGTACCAAGAGACCCAGTACTTC
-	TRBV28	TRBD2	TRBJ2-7	CASSFSGLAPSSYEQYF	TGTGCCAGCAGTTTCTCGGGACTAGCGCCGAGCTCCTACGAGCAGTACTTC
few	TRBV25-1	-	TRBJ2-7	CASSDYGSGSGRYEQYF	TGTGCCAGCAGTGATTACGGGTCGGGCAGCGGGCGGTACGAGCAGTACTTC
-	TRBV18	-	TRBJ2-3	CASSPDSSGADTQYF	TGTGCCAGCTCACCCGATTCGTCAGGCGCAGATACGCAGTATTTT
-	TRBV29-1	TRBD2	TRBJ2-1	CSVGGLAGGSYNEQFF	TGCAGCGTTGGGGGACTAGCGGGAGGCTCCTACAATGAGCAGTTCTTC
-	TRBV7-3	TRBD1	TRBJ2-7	CASSQQGVNEQYF	TGTGCCAGCAGCCAACAGGGGGTCAACGAGCAGTACTTC
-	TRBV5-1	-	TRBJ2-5	CASSLPDIVSETQYF	TGCGCCAGCAGCCTCCCTGACATCGTTTCAGAGACCCAGTACTTC
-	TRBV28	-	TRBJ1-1	CASSSFPGVLNTEAFF	TGTGCCAGCAGTAGTTTTCCAGGGGTCCTGAACACTGAAGCTTTCTTT
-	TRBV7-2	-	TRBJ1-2	CASSSDRLYGYTF	TGTGCCAGCAGCTCGGACAGACTCTATGGCTACACCTTC
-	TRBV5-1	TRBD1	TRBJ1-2	CASSPPFTGDYGYTF	TGCGCCAGCAGCCCACCGTTCACAGGGGACTATGGCTACACCTTC
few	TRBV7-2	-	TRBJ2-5	CASSLGPWNQYF	TGTGCCAGCAGCCTGGGGCCTTGGAACCAGTACTTC
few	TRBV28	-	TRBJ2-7	CASSPPGLYEQYF	TGTGCCAGCAGCCCGCCGGGTCTCTACGAGCAGTACTTC
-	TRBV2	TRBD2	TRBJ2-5	CASSRETSGTETQYF	TGTGCCAGCAGTAGAGAGACTAGCGGGACAGAGACCCAGTACTTC
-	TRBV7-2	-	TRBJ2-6	CASSLTVTGANVLTF	TGTGCCAGCAGCTTGACAGTGACTGGGGCCAACGTCCTGACTTTC
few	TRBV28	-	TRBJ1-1	CASRLRDWARTEAFF	TGTGCCAGCAGACTCCGGGACTGGGCTAGAACTGAAGCTTTCTTT
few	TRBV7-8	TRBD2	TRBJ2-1	CASDELAGVGEQFF	TGTGCCAGCGACGAACTAGCGGGAGTCGGAGAGCAGTTCTTC
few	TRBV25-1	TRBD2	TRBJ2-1	CASGGTSGRYGEQFF	TGTGCCAGCGGAGGGACTAGCGGGAGATACGGTGAGCAGTTCTTC
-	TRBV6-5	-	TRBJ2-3	CASSYSEGTDTQYF	TGTGCCAGCAGTTACTCGGAGGGCACAGATACGCAGTATTTT
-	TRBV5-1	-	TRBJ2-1	CASSSGTVKYEQFF	TGCGCCAGCAGCTCAGGGACTGTTAAGTATGAGCAGTTCTTC
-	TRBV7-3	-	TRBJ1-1	CASSPTGGLDAFF	TGTGCCAGCAGCCCCACCGGGGGGCTGGATGCTTTCTTT
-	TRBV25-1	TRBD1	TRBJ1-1	CASTRTGKTEAFF	TGTGCCAGCACCCGGACAGGGAAAACTGAAGCTTTCTTT
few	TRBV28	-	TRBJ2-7	CASSLGPARASYEQYF	TGTGCCAGCAGTCTCGGCCCCGCCAGGGCCAGTTACGAGCAGTACTTC
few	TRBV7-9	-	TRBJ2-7	CASSLGRGRYEQYF	TGTGCCAGCAGCTTGGGGCGGGGGCGCTACGAGCAGTACTTC
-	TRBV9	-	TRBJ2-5	CASSPTPGVLETQYF	TGTGCCAGCAGCCCAACTCCAGGGGTCCTCGAGACCCAGTACTTC
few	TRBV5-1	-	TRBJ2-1	CASLSGSSSYNEQFF	TGCGCCAGCTTGAGCGGGTCGAGCTCCTACAATGAGCAGTTCTTC
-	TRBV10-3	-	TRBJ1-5	CAISPQGEGSNQPQHF	TGTGCCATCAGTCCACAGGGAGAAGGAAGCAATCAGCCCCAGCATTTT
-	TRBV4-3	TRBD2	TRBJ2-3	CASSHLSGRAADTQYF	TGCGCCAGCAGCCACCTTAGCGGGAGGGCGGCAGATACGCAGTATTTT
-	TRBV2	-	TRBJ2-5	CASSELSSSETQYF	TGTGCCAGCAGTGAACTGAGTAGTTCGGAGACCCAGTACTTC
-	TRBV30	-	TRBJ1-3	CAWSAIEAIYF	TGTGCCTGGAGTGCCATAGAGGCCATATATTTT
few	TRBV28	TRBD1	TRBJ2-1	CASSRTGAYNEQFF	TGTGCCAGCAGTCGGACAGGGGCATACAATGAGCAGTTCTTC
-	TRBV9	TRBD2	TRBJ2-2	CASSPRDYGTGELFF	TGTGCCAGCAGCCCCCGGGACTACGGCACCGGGGAGCTGTTTTTT
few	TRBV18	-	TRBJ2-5	CASSPPGAQETQYF	TGTGCCAGCTCACCACCGGGGGCTCAAGAGACCCAGTACTTC
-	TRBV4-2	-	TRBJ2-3	CASSDGQSDTQYF	TGTGCCAGCAGCGACGGACAGTCAGATACGCAGTATTTT
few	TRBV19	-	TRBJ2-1	CASSIRGNEQFF	TGTGCCAGTAGTATAAGGGGGAATGAGCAGTTCTTC
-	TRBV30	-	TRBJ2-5	CAWSTGVQETQYF	TGTGCCTGGAGTACGGGGGTCCAAGAGACCCAGTACTTC
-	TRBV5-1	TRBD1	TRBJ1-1	CASSLGQGAGTEAFF	TGCGCCAGCAGCTTGGGACAGGGGGCAGGCACTGAAGCTTTCTTT
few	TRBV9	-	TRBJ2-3	CASSVANHGVTQYF	TGTGCCAGCAGCGTAGCCAACCACGGGGTTACGCAGTATTTT
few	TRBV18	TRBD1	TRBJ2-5	CASSPFTGEETQYF	TGTGCCAGCTCACCGTTTACAGGGGAAGAGACCCAGTACTTC
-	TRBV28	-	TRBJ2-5	CASSLVMGSVKETQYF	TGTGCCAGCAGTTTGGTTATGGGGAGCGTAAAAGAGACCCAGTACTTC
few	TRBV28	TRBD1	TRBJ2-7	CASSIGDSISYEQYF	TGTGCCAGCAGCATTGGGGACAGCATCTCCTACGAGCAGTACTTC
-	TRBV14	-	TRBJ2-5	CASSQAGVSETQYF	TGTGCCAGCAGCCAAGCGGGAGTCAGCGAGACCCAGTACTTC
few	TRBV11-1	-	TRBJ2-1	CASSLGQGNYNEQFF	TGTGCCAGCAGCTTAGGCCAGGGAAATTACAATGAGCAGTTCTTC
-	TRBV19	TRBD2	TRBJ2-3	CATTPRLARTDTQYF	TGTGCCACCACCCCCCGACTAGCTCGCACAGATACGCAGTATTTT
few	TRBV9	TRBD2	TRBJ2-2	CASSVGSGGTGELFF	TGTGCCAGCAGCGTCGGTAGCGGGGGCACCGGGGAGCTGTTTTTT
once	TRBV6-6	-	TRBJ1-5	CASSLAGGSQPQHF	TGTGCCAGCAGCTTAGCCGGGGGGTCTCAGCCCCAGCATTTT
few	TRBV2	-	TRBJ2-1	CASSDMALANEQFF	TGTGCCAGCAGTGATATGGCGCTAGCCAATGAGCAGTTCTTC
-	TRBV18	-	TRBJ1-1	CASSPYTTGNTEAFF	TGTGCCAGCTCACCATATACGACAGGAAACACTGAAGCTTTCTTT
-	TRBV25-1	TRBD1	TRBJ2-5	CASSEDRVGETQYF	TGTGCCAGCAGTGAAGACAGGGTGGGGGAGACCCAGTACTTC
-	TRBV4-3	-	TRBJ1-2	CASSQAGSTTGYTF	TGCGCCAGCAGCCAAGCGGGTTCCACTACTGGCTACACCTTC
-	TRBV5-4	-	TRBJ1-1	CASSIKDRNTEAFF	TGTGCCAGCAGCATCAAGGACAGGAACACTGAAGCTTTCTTT
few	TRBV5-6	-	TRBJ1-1	CASSLEQNTEAFF	TGTGCCAGCAGCTTGGAACAGAACACTGAAGCTTTCTTT
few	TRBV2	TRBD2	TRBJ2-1	CASRRLAGAYNEQFF	TGTGCCAGCAGGAGACTAGCGGGAGCCTACAATGAGCAGTTCTTC